The clone carrying this T cell receptor beta chain came up many times. The antigen remains unidentified. TCRdb analysed the 5' RACE reads with MiXCR anew, one entry per CDR3 protein. The sample holds hundreds of thousands of distinct CDR3 sequences, 26% seen once. This record comes from a study of CD8 T cells in ankylosing spondylitis. Study results and caveats: Apparently characteristic of ankylosing spondylitis blood was a TCR beta motif (eight highly homologous variants).

The germline V gene encodes CDR1 SGHRS and CDR2 YFSETQ. V was clipped by 3 bases and J by 0 bases, with 13 bases between them. The CDR3 has 16 residues. The TCR was taken from a male donor with ankylosing spondylitis. The specimen sequenced was blood, either unsorted or a sorted T cell fraction (not recorded which). This chain connects TRBV5-1 to TRBJ2-1; a possible D gene is TRBD2 (6 bases). The CDR3 DNA reads TGCGCCAGCAGCTCCAACCCTAGCGACTCCTACAATGAGCAGTTCTTC. Protein: CASSSNPSDSYNEQFF.